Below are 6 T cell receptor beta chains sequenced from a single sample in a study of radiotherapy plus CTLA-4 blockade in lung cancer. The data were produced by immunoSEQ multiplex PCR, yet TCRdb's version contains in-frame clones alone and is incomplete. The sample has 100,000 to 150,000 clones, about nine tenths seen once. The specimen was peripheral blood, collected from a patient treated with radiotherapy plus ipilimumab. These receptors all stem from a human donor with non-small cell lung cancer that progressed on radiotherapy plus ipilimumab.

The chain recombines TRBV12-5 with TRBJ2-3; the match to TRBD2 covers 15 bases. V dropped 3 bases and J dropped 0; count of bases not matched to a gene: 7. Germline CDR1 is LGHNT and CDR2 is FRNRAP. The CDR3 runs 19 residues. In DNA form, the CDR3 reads TGTGCTAGTGGTTTTGGACTAGCGGGAGGGCCTCTTAGCACAGATACGCAGTATTTT. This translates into CASGFGLAGGPLSTDTQYF.

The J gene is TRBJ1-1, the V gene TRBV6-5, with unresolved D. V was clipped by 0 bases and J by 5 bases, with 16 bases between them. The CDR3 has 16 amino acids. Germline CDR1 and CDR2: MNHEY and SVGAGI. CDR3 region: CASSYSVGPRRTEAFF. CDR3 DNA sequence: TGTGCCAGCAGTTACTCGGTCGGCCCCCGGAGGACTGAAGCTTTCTTT.

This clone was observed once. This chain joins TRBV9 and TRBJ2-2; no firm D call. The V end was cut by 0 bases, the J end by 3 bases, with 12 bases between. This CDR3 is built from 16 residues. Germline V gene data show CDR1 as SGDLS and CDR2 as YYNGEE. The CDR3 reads CASSVDPRTDTGELFF. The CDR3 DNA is TGTGCCAGCAGCGTAGATCCTAGGACGGACACCGGGGAGCTGTTTTTT.

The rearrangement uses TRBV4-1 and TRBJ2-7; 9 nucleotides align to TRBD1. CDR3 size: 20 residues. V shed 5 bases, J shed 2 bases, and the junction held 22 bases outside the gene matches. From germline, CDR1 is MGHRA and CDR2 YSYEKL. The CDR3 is CASSVWGPDGTGRNAYEQYF. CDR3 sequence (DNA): TGCGCCAGCAGCGTGTGGGGCCCAGACGGGACAGGGAGAAATGCCTACGAGCAGTACTTC.

For the CDR3, the DNA is TGTGCCAGCAGCGTAGCTCCCGACGGTTACGAGCAGTACTTC. It is translated as CASSVAPDGYEQYF. The rearrangement joins TRBV9 to TRBJ2-7, with D unclear. The CDR3 extends over 14 amino acids. The V end was cut by 0 bases, the J end by 4 bases, with 11 bases between. Germline V CDR1 and CDR2: SGDLS, YYNGEE.

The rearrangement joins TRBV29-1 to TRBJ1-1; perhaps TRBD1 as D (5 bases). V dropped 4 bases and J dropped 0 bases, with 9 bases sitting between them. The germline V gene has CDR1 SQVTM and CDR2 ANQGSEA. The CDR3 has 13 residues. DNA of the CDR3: TGCAGCGTTGGGACAACCCTGAACACTGAAGCTTTCTTT. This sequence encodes CSVGTTLNTEAFF.